The present T cell receptor beta chain was sequenced within a study of T cells in Graves' hyperthyroidism and ophthalmopathy. In the study overall: The initial diagnosis was the point when peripheral blood was collected, ahead of any treatment.

This clonotype occurred many times. TCR beta CDR3 regions were amplified from RNA. The TCR CDR3 first-round RT-PCR relied on the HTBI primer set. TCRdb re-derived calls from the multiplex PCR reads in MiXCR, one entry per CDR3 protein. The profile shows roughly 500,000 distinct CDR3 sequences, roughly 15% of them singletons. This CDR3 spans 14 amino acids. Germline V gene lookup returns CDR1 LGHDT and CDR2 YNNKEL (reference sequence). V dropped 4 bases and J dropped 0 bases, with 7 bases sitting between them. The chain employs TRBV3-1 and TRBJ2-1; D is undetermined. The receptor's source is a woman aged 30 to 39 with Graves' ophthalmopathy. Material for sequencing was blood. For the CDR3, the DNA is TGTGCCAGCAGCCCAGAGCACTCCTACAATGAGCAGTTCTTC. Protein product: CASSPEHSYNEQFF.